The 8 T cell receptor beta chains given below trace back to one sample, sequenced in a study of Ad26.COV2.S vaccination and SARS-CoV-2 variants. The method was immunoSEQ multiplex PCR; TCRdb's version includes in-frame clones alone and lacks a portion of them. Among 410,000 or so clones listed, over 75% were seen once. Described treatment: approximately 18 received Ad26.COV2.S at low or high dose, single or two shots; about 5 received placebo; per-sample allocation not given. Collection of samples fell on day 63 after the first vaccine or placebo injection. Sequences were derived from peripheral blood, sampled in a trial of Ad26.COV2.S vaccine versus placebo. These receptors were collected from a person between 18 and 65 years old who received the Ad26.COV2.S COVID-19 vaccine or a placebo.

The V call is TRBV9, the J call TRBJ1-2; D is possibly TRBD1 (6 bases). The CDR3 has 14 residues. V was shortened by 3 bases and J by 3 bases, with 12 bases between the two germline ends. Germline CDR1 is SGDLS and CDR2 is YYNGEE. CDR3 sequence reads: CASSAPGHDYGYTF. CDR3 sequence (DNA): TGTGCCAGCAGCGCGCCGGGACACGACTATGGCTACACCTTC.

This clone was observed a single time. CDR3 region: CASSPGIEGNTIYF. The CDR3 DNA follows: TGTGCCAGCAGCCCAGGGATAGAAGGAAACACCATATATTTT. This sequence joins TRBV14 and TRBJ1-3; D possibly corresponds to TRBD1 (5 bases). V dropped 4 bases and J dropped 4 bases, with 11 bases sitting between them. Germline assignment: CDR1 SGHDN and CDR2 FVKESK. The CDR3 is made up of 14 amino acids. Variable domain in full (rest from reference TRBV14 and TRBJ1-3): EAGVTQFPSHSVIEKGQTVTLRCDPISGHDNLYWYRRVMGKEIKFLLHFVKESKQDESGMPNNRFLAERTGGTYSTLKVQPAELEDSGVYFCASSPGIEGNTIYFGEGSWLTVV.

The chain links TRBV27 to TRBJ2-2; D remains unclear. V lost 9 bases and J 2 bases, leaving 10 bases between the germline ends. Germline lookup yields CDR1 MNHEY and CDR2 SMNVEV (reference sequence). The CDR3 is made up of 13 amino acids. The CDR3 DNA follows: TGTGCCAGTCAGTTGGCTAACACCGGGGAGCTGTTTTTT. Amino acids: CASQLANTGELFF.

The chain combines TRBV10-1 with TRBJ2-5; the D is unclear. V gave up 2 bases and J gave up 4 bases, with 11 bases separating them. CDR1 WNHNN and CDR2 SYGVQD come from the germline V gene (reference sequence). The CDR3 loop spans 14 amino acids. The CDR3 is CASSETPGSETQYF. CDR3 DNA sequence: TGCGCCAGCAGTGAGACCCCCGGGTCAGAGACCCAGTACTTC.

This chain uses TRBV6-5 with TRBJ1-6; 7 nucleotides agree with TRBD1. Germline V lookup: CDR1 MNHEY, CDR2 SVGAGI. The ends lost 4 bases at V and 8 bases at J; junction bases unmatched: 8. The CDR3 has 15 residues. The CDR3 nucleotides read TGTGCCAGCAGTTTCCGGGACAGTAGTGATTCACCCCTCCACTTT. It encodes CASSFRDSSDSPLHF.

This clone was detected only once. The chain has TRBV29-1 and TRBJ1-2; D might be TRBD1 (6 bases). Germline V CDR1 and CDR2: SQVTM, ANQGSEA. With 7 bases removed from V and 6 bases from J, the gap between germline ends came to 15 bases. This CDR3 comprises 12 residues. The CDR3 reads CSGLRGSDGYTF. The CDR3 DNA is TGCAGCGGTCTCAGGGGATCGGATGGCTACACCTTC.

V is TRBV11-3 and J is TRBJ1-1; D may be TRBD1 (5 bases). The germline V and J ends were trimmed by 1 base and 4 bases, with 13 bases remaining between them. Germline CDR1 is SGHNT and CDR2 is YENEEA. The length of the CDR3 is 15 residues. DNA for the CDR3: TGTGCCAGCAGCTTAGGGGGGGGAGGCGGCACTGAAGCTTTCTTT. Its translation: CASSLGGGGGTEAFF. Full variable domain (missing parts from reference TRBV11-3 and TRBJ1-1): EAGVVQSPRYKIIEKKQPVAFWCNPISGHNTLYWYLQNLGQGPELLIRYENEEAVDDSQLPKDRFSAERLKGVDSTLKIQPAELGDSAVYLCASSLGGGGGTEAFFGQGTRLTVV.

A single count supports this clone. V usage is TRBV7-2 and J usage is TRBJ1-5; 7 nucleotides agree with TRBD1. CDR3 length equals 17 residues. Germline V gives CDR1 SGHTA, CDR2 FQGNSA. Trimming cost V 5 bases and J 0 bases; bases outside gene matches: 10. CDR3 protein: CASSAKTGTDSNQPQHF. The CDR3 coding sequence is TGTGCCAGCAGCGCTAAAACCGGGACAGATAGCAATCAGCCCCAGCATTTT.